The 14 T cell receptor beta chains below all came from one sample that was sequenced in a study of Ad26.COV2.S vaccination and SARS-CoV-2 variants (dated by TCRdb to the early 2020s). This specimen's treatment or condition label, per the study, means: about 20 received Ad26.COV2.S at low or high dose, single or two shots; roughly five received placebo; per-sample allocation not given. For vaccine and placebo recipients, the sequenced repertoires came from samples collected on day 63 after the first injection. Library generation was performed with the immunoSEQ multiplex PCR assay. Entries here come from immuneACCESS through TCRdb and include only in-frame sequences with V and J called. Some clones fail to appear in such tables; in the studies checked, an unresolved V gene covers under half of the shortfall, and the cause of the remainder is unknown. The sample includes about 280,000 clones, with around 87% observed a single time. Of the sample, roughly 3.5% falls within the top ten clones.

The sequencing used peripheral blood, collected in a trial of Ad26.COV2.S vaccine versus placebo. All receptors come from a person between 18 and 60 years old who received the Ad26.COV2.S COVID-19 vaccine or a placebo.

V is TRBV7-9 and J is TRBJ1-3; the D is unclear. V lost 3 bases to trimming and J lost 4 bases, with 7 bases between them. The CDR3 is 13 amino acids. Germline CDR1 reads SEHNR; CDR2 reads FQNEAQ (reference sequence). The CDR3 DNA is TGTGCCAGCAGCTTGGACGAAGGAAACACCATATATTTT. This encodes CASSLDEGNTIYF. The full variable domain, with the rest looked up from reference TRBV7-9 and TRBJ1-3, is DTGVSQNPRHKITKRGQNVTFRCDPISEHNRLYWYRQTLGQGPEFLTYFQNEAQLEKSRLLSDRFSAERPKGSFSTLEIQRTEQGDSAMYLCASSLDEGNTIYFGEGSWLTVV.

The V call is TRBV5-6, the J call TRBJ2-1, with D tentatively TRBD1 (7 bases). CDR1 is SGHDT and CDR2 is YYEEEE in the germline V gene. Trimming removed 3 bases from V and 12 bases from J, with 19 bases in between. The CDR3 totals 14 residues. In DNA form, the CDR3 reads TGTGCCAGCAGCTCCGTGAGTGGCGGGACAGCGCAGTTCTTC. The encoded protein is CASSSVSGGTAQFF.

The chain links TRBV4-1 to TRBJ1-2; 12 positions agree with TRBD1. CDR3 size: 14 residues. CDR1 is MGHRA and CDR2 is YSYEKL in the germline V gene. V gave up 4 bases and J gave up 7 bases; unmatched junction bases: 4. CDR3 residues: CASSPGQGARGYTF. For the CDR3, the DNA is TGCGCCAGCAGCCCGGGACAGGGGGCGCGTGGCTACACCTTC.

This rearrangement joins TRBV3-1 (or the pseudogene TRBV3-2) to TRBJ2-3; the match to TRBD2 covers 7 bases. V lost 1 base to trimming and J lost 3 bases; unmatched junction nucleotides: 4. CDR1 and CDR2 (germline): LGHDT, YNNKEL (reference sequence). The length of the CDR3 is 15 residues. The CDR3 spells CASSQGSSGTDTQYF. For the CDR3, the DNA is TGTGCCAGCAGCCAAGGCTCTAGCGGAACAGATACGCAGTATTTT.

The chain links TRBV7-6 to TRBJ1-1; 8 nucleotides align to TRBD1. Looked up from germline, CDR1 is SGHVS and CDR2 is FNYEAQ. The CDR3 has 14 residues. The V gene end was trimmed by 5 bases and the J gene end by 5 bases; junction bases not matched to a gene: 7. The CDR3 coding sequence is TGTGCCAGCAGCCCAGTCTGGACAGGGACTGAAGCTTTCTTT. Protein product: CASSPVWTGTEAFF.

V usage is TRBV15 and J usage is TRBJ1-4; 8 nucleotides agree with TRBD1. The CDR3 has 14 residues. V gave up 5 bases and J gave up 5 bases; unmatched junction bases: 4. Germline loops: CDR1 LNHNV, CDR2 YYDKDF (reference sequence). The CDR3 DNA reads TGTGCCACCAGCGCCGGACAGGGAAATGAAAAACTGTTTTTT. Protein sequence: CATSAGQGNEKLFF.

The V and J genes are TRBV4-2 and TRBJ2-5, with D possibly matching TRBD1 (6 bases). Germline V gene sequence: CDR1 LGHNA, CDR2 YNFKEQ. Trimming stripped 0 bases from V and 5 bases from J, with 13 bases between. The CDR3 totals 15 residues. CDR3 loop: CASSQDTSRGETQYF. DNA for the CDR3: TGTGCCAGCAGCCAAGATACTAGTAGGGGGGAGACCCAGTACTTC.

This chain uses TRBV19 with TRBJ2-3, with D perhaps matching TRBD1 (6 bases). Trimming cost V 0 bases and J 6 bases, with 22 bases left between them. The germline V gene has CDR1 LNHDA and CDR2 SQIVND (reference sequence). The CDR3 contains 18 residues. The CDR3 nucleotides read TGTGCCAGTAGTATAGACCCGTATATACAACAGGGTGGGGATACGCAGTATTTT. Translation gives CASSIDPYIQQGGDTQYF.

The rearrangement joins TRBV27 to TRBJ2-3; TRBD2 matches at 11 bases. Trimming cost V 4 bases and J 7 bases; bases outside gene matches: 7. The CDR3 length is 15 residues. CDR1 is MNHEY, CDR2 SMNVEV, per germline (reference sequence). The CDR3 sequence is CASSSSLAGVNTQYF. CDR3 nucleotides: TGTGCCAGCAGTTCGTCACTAGCGGGAGTGAATACGCAGTATTTT.

The chain recombines TRBV27 with TRBJ1-6; no firm D call. CDR1 is MNHEY and CDR2 is SMNVEV in the germline V gene (reference sequence). V lost 3 bases to trimming and J lost 0 bases, with 9 bases between them. The CDR3 contains 16 residues. CDR3 sequence reads: CASSFGRSSYNSPLHF. The DNA for the CDR3 is TGTGCCAGCAGTTTTGGACGGAGCTCCTATAATTCACCCCTCCACTTT.

This clone was seen only once. This chain links TRBV25-1 with TRBJ1-2; D possibly corresponds to TRBD1 (5 bases). The CDR3 has 12 amino acids. The V end lost 7 bases, the J end lost 3 bases, and 9 bases lay between the germline ends. Germline loops: CDR1 MGHDK, CDR2 SYGVNS. The CDR3 DNA is TGTGCCAGCATGGGGGTCGACTATGGCTACACCTTC. This encodes CASMGVDYGYTF.

The CDR3 DNA follows: TGTGCTAGTGGTAAGGGGCGGTCGGACACTGAAGCTTTCTTT. This encodes CASGKGRSDTEAFF. V gene TRBV12-5 combines with J gene TRBJ1-1; D is possibly TRBD1 (5 bases). The germline V and J ends were trimmed by 5 bases and 3 bases, with 13 bases remaining between them. The CDR3 is 14 residues long. Germline V gene data show CDR1 as LGHNT and CDR2 as FRNRAP.

V is TRBV5-1 and J is TRBJ2-3, with 14 bases lining up with TRBD2. The CDR3 spans 16 residues. Germline V gene data show CDR1 as SGHRS and CDR2 as YFSETQ. Trimming removed 4 bases from V and 3 bases from J; junction bases left unmatched: 4. CDR3 sequence: CASSQGLAGETDTQYF. The CDR3 DNA reads as TGCGCCAGCAGCCAGGGACTAGCGGGAGAAACAGATACGCAGTATTTT.

The chain uses TRBV5-1 and TRBJ2-2; no firm D call. The CDR3 is made up of 16 amino acids. CDR1 and CDR2 (germline): SGHRS, YFSETQ. The germline V and J ends were trimmed by 9 bases and 5 bases, with 23 bases remaining between them. CDR3 protein: CATGASRTERTGELFF. In nucleotides, the CDR3 is TGCGCCACCGGCGCAAGTAGAACAGAGAGGACCGGGGAGCTGTTTTTT. Full variable domain (missing parts from reference TRBV5-1 and TRBJ2-2): KAGVTQTPRYLIKTRGQQVTLSCSPISGHRSVSWYQQTPGQGLQFLFEYFSETQRNKGNFPGRFSGRQFSNSRSEMNVSTLELGDSALYLCATGASRTERTGELFFGEGSRLTVL.